A single sample is the source of the 27 T cell receptor beta chains below, sequenced in a study of blood T cell repertoires in COVID-19. The data were produced by immunoSEQ multiplex PCR, yet TCRdb's version contains in-frame clones alone and is incomplete. The top ten clones hold under 1.1% of a sample with some 300,000 clones, around 90% of them seen once. The sample comprised peripheral blood. Source of these receptors: a woman aged 35 to 49 with COVID-19, enrolled during active disease.

The chain combines TRBV13 with TRBJ2-7, with 9 bases matching TRBD2. The junction had 5 bases not matched to a gene; V was cut back by 5 bases and J by 0 bases. CDR3 length: 15 residues. Germline V lookup: CDR1 PRHDT, CDR2 FYEKMQ (reference sequence). CDR3 sequence reads: CASSPTSGFSYEQYF. In nucleotides, the CDR3 is TGTGCCAGCAGCCCGACTAGCGGTTTCTCCTACGAGCAGTACTTC.

This chain joins TRBV27 and TRBJ2-7; no definite D call. The germline V and J ends were trimmed by 0 bases and 6 bases, with 6 bases remaining between them. The germline gives CDR1 MNHEY, CDR2 SMNVEV (reference sequence). The CDR3 spans 12 residues. The chain's CDR3 is CASSLSRSEQYF. CDR3 nucleotide sequence: TGTGCCAGCAGTTTATCGAGGAGCGAGCAGTACTTC.

V is TRBV5-6 and J is TRBJ1-2; 10 bases match TRBD1. CDR3 length: 15 residues. V was pared by 3 bases and J by 7 bases, with 9 bases of the junction left unmatched. Germline lookup yields CDR1 SGHDT and CDR2 YYEEEE. CDR3 nucleotide sequence: TGTGCCAGCAGCTCGGAAGGGACAGGGGATAGTGGCTACACCTTC. Its translation: CASSSEGTGDSGYTF.

The genes are TRBV9 and TRBJ2-3; 9 bases agree with TRBD1. V was clipped by 0 bases and J by 4 bases; unmatched bases: 6. Per the germline V gene, CDR1 is SGDLS and CDR2 is YYNGEE. This CDR3 contains 16 residues. This chain's CDR3 is CASSVVSGTGSDTQYF. The CDR3 region has the DNA TGTGCCAGCAGCGTAGTGTCCGGGACAGGGTCAGATACGCAGTATTTT.

This sequence joins TRBV3-1 (or the pseudogene TRBV3-2) and TRBJ1-3; D is unresolved. The CDR3 is 14 residues long. The germline V gene has CDR1 LGHDT and CDR2 YNNKEL (reference sequence). Trimming shortened V by 1 base and J by 4 bases, and 8 bases separated the two germline ends. The CDR3 bases are TGTGCCAGCAGCCAAGTTTCCTTCGGAAACACCATATATTTT. Translating it yields CASSQVSFGNTIYF.

CDR3 loop: CASSFLRGENPYEQYF. The CDR3 DNA reads TGTGCCAGCAGCTTTCTGCGGGGGGAGAACCCCTACGAGCAGTACTTC. J is TRBJ2-7 and V is TRBV7-9; 8 bases line up with TRBD2. There are 16 residues in the CDR3. V shed 3 bases, J shed 2 bases, and the junction held 9 bases outside the gene matches. Germline CDR1 reads SEHNR; CDR2 reads FQNEAQ (reference sequence).

This chain joins TRBV27 and TRBJ2-5; 8 bases are shared with TRBD1. The CDR3 is 14 amino acids. V was pared by 3 bases and J by 1 base, with 1 base of the junction left unmatched. Germline loops: CDR1 MNHEY, CDR2 SMNVEV (reference sequence). In nucleotides, the CDR3 is TGTGCCAGCAGTTTCGGACAGGGCCAAGAGACCCAGTACTTC. Protein sequence: CASSFGQGQETQYF.

The V and J genes are TRBV7-9 and TRBJ1-2, with D hard to call. Germline-derived CDR1 and CDR2 are SEHNR and FQNEAQ (reference sequence). With 3 bases removed from V and 8 bases from J, the gap between germline ends came to 13 bases. The CDR3 is 13 amino acids. The CDR3 here is CASSFDARGGYTF. The CDR3, as DNA: TGTGCCAGCAGCTTTGATGCCCGAGGGGGCTACACCTTC.

V and J are TRBV19 and TRBJ2-1; TRBD2 aligns across 8 bases. J lost 6 bases, V lost 6 bases, and 10 bases had no gene match. Germline values: CDR1 LNHDA, CDR2 SQIVND (reference sequence). The CDR3 contains 15 residues. The CDR3 spells CASRTSGRKGNEQFF. In nucleotides, the CDR3 is TGTGCCAGTAGAACCAGCGGGAGAAAGGGCAATGAGCAGTTCTTC.

The rearrangement uses TRBV6-2 or TRBV6-3 and TRBJ2-3; D possibly corresponds to TRBD1 (5 bases). Trimming removed 2 bases at V and 5 bases at J, with 11 bases between. CDR1 MNHEY and CDR2 SVGEGT come from the germline V gene. This CDR3 contains 14 residues. CDR3 protein: CASSYGHRIDTQYF. The CDR3 DNA sequence: TGTGCCAGCAGTTACGGACACCGGATAGATACGCAGTATTTT.

This chain links TRBV7-8 with TRBJ1-2, with TRBD1 as a possible D gene (5 bases). Trimming shortened V by 1 base and J by 0 bases, and 9 bases separated the two germline ends. This CDR3 is 15 amino acids long. CDR1 and CDR2 (germline): SGHVS, FQNEAQ. The CDR3 loop is CASSLGYRSNYGYTF. CDR3 DNA sequence: TGTGCCAGCAGCTTAGGCTACAGGTCTAACTATGGCTACACCTTC.

CDR3 in amino acids: CASSVVGSHEQYF. The CDR3 DNA reads as TGTGCCAGCAGCGTAGTCGGGAGCCACGAGCAGTACTTC. The rearrangement uses TRBV9 and TRBJ2-7; D might be TRBD2 (6 bases). The CDR3 extends over 13 amino acids. Trimming pared 0 bases from V and 5 bases from J, leaving 9 bases between. Germline V gives CDR1 SGDLS, CDR2 YYNGEE.

The J gene is TRBJ2-7, the V gene TRBV6-1, with D possibly TRBD1 on 5 matching bases. The CDR3 extends over 13 amino acids. V lost 2 bases to trimming and J lost 4 bases, with 9 bases between them. Germline lookup yields CDR1 MNHNS and CDR2 SASEGT. CDR3 residues: CASSERGSYEQYF. DNA of the CDR3: TGTGCCAGCAGTGAAAGGGGCAGTTACGAGCAGTACTTC.

V usage is TRBV27 and J usage is TRBJ2-5, with 8 bases aligning to TRBD2. V shed 5 bases and J 2 bases; nucleotides not matched to a gene: 7. The CDR3 is made up of 15 amino acids. Germline V lookup: CDR1 MNHEY, CDR2 SMNVEV (reference sequence). The CDR3, as DNA: TGTGCCAGCAGTGAGCGGGAGAGGAGGCAAGAGACCCAGTACTTC. It encodes CASSERERRQETQYF.

The V and J genes are TRBV15 and TRBJ1-4; 8 bases match TRBD1. The V segment lost 2 bases and the J segment 4 bases; nucleotides outside the gene matches: 6. The CDR3 contains 16 residues. The germline gives CDR1 LNHNV, CDR2 YYDKDF (reference sequence). The CDR3 coding sequence is TGTGCCACCAGCAGAATACTACAGGGGGTTAATGAAAAACTGTTTTTT. Encoded protein: CATSRILQGVNEKLFF.

The chain combines TRBV9 with TRBJ2-1, with 8 bases lining up with TRBD2. Germline V CDR1 and CDR2: SGDLS, YYNGEE. This CDR3 is 18 amino acids long. The ends lost 3 bases at V and 3 bases at J; junction bases unmatched: 14. In DNA, the CDR3 is TGTGCCAGCAGCGCGACTCCGGGAGGGTATGCGGACTACAATGAGCAGTTCTTC. Protein: CASSATPGGYADYNEQFF.

V usage is TRBV5-1 and J usage is TRBJ2-5; D ambiguous. The germline V gene has CDR1 SGHRS and CDR2 YFSETQ. This CDR3 has 14 residues. Trimming cost V 3 bases and J 2 bases, with 11 bases left between them. CDR3 bases: TGCGCCAGCAGCTCGTACTCAATACAAGAGACCCAGTACTTC. Translated, it gives CASSSYSIQETQYF.

The rearrangement links TRBV5-1 to TRBJ2-7; no firm D call. V was trimmed by 1 base and J by 0 bases, leaving 8 bases between them. The CDR3 runs to 14 residues. Germline CDR1 and CDR2: SGHRS and YFSETQ. The CDR3 sequence is CASSLRSSSYEQYF. The CDR3 nucleotides read TGCGCCAGCAGCTTGCGCAGTTCCTCCTACGAGCAGTACTTC.

The table lists this clone with a few counts. This chain joins TRBV15 and TRBJ1-2; 8 nucleotides match TRBD1. Germline-derived CDR1 and CDR2 are LNHNV and YYDKDF (reference sequence). J lost 5 bases, V lost 5 bases, and 1 base had no gene match. This CDR3 has 12 amino acids. DNA of the CDR3: TGTGCCACCAGCGGACAGGGTTATGGCTACACCTTC. Its translation: CATSGQGYGYTF.

The CDR3 coding sequence is TGTGCCAGCTTTGACAGCTTTGGAAACACCATATATTTT. This gives the protein CASFDSFGNTIYF. The genes are TRBV2 and TRBJ1-3, with a tentative D call TRBD1 (5 bases). Per germline, CDR1 SNHLY and CDR2 FYNNEI. This CDR3 contains 13 residues. V was pared by 8 bases and J by 3 bases, with 11 bases between.

This chain joins TRBV29-1 and TRBJ1-1, with TRBD1 as a possible D gene (5 bases). The V end was cut by 3 bases, the J end by 3 bases, with 8 bases between. From germline, CDR1 is SQVTM and CDR2 ANQGSEA. There are 12 residues in the CDR3. CDR3 region: CSVDLRDTEAFF. As DNA, the CDR3 is TGCAGCGTTGATCTCAGGGACACTGAAGCTTTCTTT.

The V call is TRBV6-2 or TRBV6-3, the J call TRBJ2-1; perhaps TRBD1 as D (5 bases). V lost 6 bases and J 9 bases, leaving 12 bases between the germline ends. Germline CDR1 and CDR2: MNHEY and SVGEGT. The CDR3 has 12 amino acids. For the CDR3, the DNA is TGTGCCAGCAGCACCAGGGATGGTGAGCAGTTCTTC. Amino acids: CASSTRDGEQFF.

The chain has TRBV28 and TRBJ2-7; D perhaps matches TRBD2 (6 bases). The CDR3 spans 11 residues. Germline V gene data show CDR1 as MDHEN and CDR2 as SYDVKM. V lost 10 bases and J lost 7, with 14 bases in between. CDR3 loop: CATTGVSEQYF. Here the CDR3 DNA reads TGTGCCACCACGGGGGTCTCAGAGCAGTACTTC.

The CDR3 spells CASSPTDTNYGYTF. The CDR3 DNA is TGTGCCAGCTCACCCACAGATACAAACTATGGCTACACCTTC. The chain is built from TRBV18 and TRBJ1-2; D is ambiguous. Trimming shortened V by 3 bases and J by 2 bases, and 10 bases separated the two germline ends. Germline V CDR1 and CDR2: KGHSH, LQKENI. This CDR3 is built from 14 residues.

The V and J genes are TRBV15 and TRBJ1-2; 7 bases agree with TRBD1. The CDR3 has 17 residues. Germline CDR1 reads LNHNV; CDR2 reads YYDKDF (reference sequence). The J segment lost 4 bases and the V segment lost 0 bases, leaving 11 bases of the junction unmatched. CDR3: CATSRDRWQGVRYGYTF. The CDR3 DNA is TGTGCCACCAGCAGAGATCGTTGGCAGGGGGTTCGCTATGGCTACACCTTC.

This chain joins TRBV6-2 or TRBV6-3 and TRBJ2-1; TRBD2 matches 14 bases. In germline, CDR1 is MNHEY, CDR2 SVGEGT. CDR3 size: 19 residues. V trimming: 2 bases; J trimming: 1 base; junction bases outside the gene matches: 7. CDR3 DNA sequence: TGTGCCAGCAGTTACCCCGGGACTAGCGGGAGATTATCCTACAATGAGCAGTTCTTC. This translates into CASSYPGTSGRLSYNEQFF.

The V call is TRBV18, the J call TRBJ2-4; TRBD2 matches 10 bases. Germline trimming cut 2 bases from V and 4 bases from J; bases unmatched to any gene: 5. CDR1 is KGHSH, CDR2 LQKENI, per germline. The CDR3 length is 16 residues. CDR3 sequence: CASSPEIAGGKNIQYF. The CDR3, as DNA: TGTGCCAGCTCACCAGAGATAGCGGGGGGTAAAAACATTCAGTACTTC.